What follows are 12 T cell receptor beta chains derived from one specimen sequenced in a study of blood T cell repertoires in COVID-19. TCRdb's copy holds only in-frame clones and misses some; the assay was immunoSEQ multiplex PCR. The sample includes roughly 700,000 clones, 70% to 90% of them seen just once. The sample comprised peripheral blood. These receptor sequences come from a woman aged 18-30 years with acute or convalescent COVID-19.

The V call is TRBV24-1, the J call TRBJ1-2; D might be TRBD1 (6 bases). Germline V gene lookup returns CDR1 KGHDR and CDR2 SFDVKD. The CDR3 is 15 residues long. Trimming removed 3 bases at V and 5 bases at J, with 15 bases between. This CDR3 reads CATSDPLGGGYGYTF. The CDR3 DNA reads as TGTGCCACCAGTGATCCGCTAGGGGGGGGTTATGGCTACACCTTC.

The chain joins TRBV28 to TRBJ2-7; 9 bases are a match to TRBD2. This CDR3 region has 19 residues. Germline trimming cut 4 bases from V and 2 bases from J; bases unmatched to any gene: 18. Germline V CDR1 and CDR2: MDHEN, SYDVKM. The CDR3 here is CASSSREASGVARPYEQYF. The CDR3 DNA is TGTGCCAGCAGTTCCCGAGAGGCTAGCGGGGTCGCAAGGCCCTACGAGCAGTACTTC.

The chain employs TRBV2 and TRBJ1-1; D is unresolved. The V gene's germline CDR1 is SNHLY and CDR2 FYNNEI. V was pared by 2 bases and J by 0 bases, with 7 bases between. CDR3 size: 14 residues. The CDR3 sequence is CASSERLMNTEAFF. The DNA for the CDR3 is TGTGCCAGCAGTGAACGTCTAATGAACACTGAAGCTTTCTTT.

V gene TRBV29-1 combines with J gene TRBJ2-7; 8 bases agree with TRBD1. J was trimmed by 6 bases and V by 3 bases; bases with no gene match: 10. The CDR3 is 14 residues long. The V gene's germline CDR1 is SQVTM and CDR2 ANQGSEA. The CDR3 region has the DNA TGCAGCGTTGAGGTAGGACAGGGCCTGAGCGAGCAGTACTTC. Its protein product is CSVEVGQGLSEQYF.

The CDR3 is CASSQLAGVPRSNEQFF. The CDR3 coding sequence is TGCGCCAGCAGCCAATTAGCGGGGGTCCCTAGGAGCAATGAGCAGTTCTTC. V is TRBV4-1 and J is TRBJ2-1; 9 bases match TRBD2. J lost 6 bases, V lost 2 bases, and 11 bases had no gene match. CDR3 length: 17 residues. Germline assignment: CDR1 MGHRA and CDR2 YSYEKL.

The V call is TRBV4-1, the J call TRBJ2-7; the D gene is possibly TRBD1 (6 bases). Germline V gene data show CDR1 as MGHRA and CDR2 as YSYEKL. The CDR3 loop spans 13 amino acids. Trimming removed 8 bases at V and 2 bases at J, with 13 bases between. CDR3 nucleotide sequence: TGCGCCAGCCGGGCAGGGGCAACCTACGAGCAGTACTTC. Its protein is CASRAGATYEQYF.

This chain connects TRBV29-1 to TRBJ1-1; 7 bases map to TRBD1. Germline lookup yields CDR1 SQVTM and CDR2 ANQGSEA. V lost 5 bases, J lost 2 bases, and 11 bases stayed unmatched. The CDR3 loop spans 15 amino acids. CDR3 in amino acids: CSVRKPGGINTEAFF. For the CDR3, the DNA is TGCAGCGTTCGGAAGCCAGGGGGGATTAACACTGAAGCTTTCTTT.

The chain links TRBV19 to TRBJ1-5, with unresolved D. The CDR3 runs to 14 residues. Trimming stripped 0 bases from V and 4 bases from J, with 7 bases between. Germline V gene data show CDR1 as LNHDA and CDR2 as SQIVND (reference sequence). CDR3 sequence reads: CASSIDLFNQPQHF. CDR3 bases: TGTGCCAGTAGTATAGATCTATTTAATCAGCCCCAGCATTTT.

The chain carries TRBV7-9 and TRBJ2-7, with TRBD1 matching 10 bases. The CDR3 spans 15 residues. The J segment lost 7 bases and the V segment lost 6 bases, leaving 12 bases of the junction unmatched. Germline V gene lookup returns CDR1 SEHNR and CDR2 FQNEAQ (reference sequence). CDR3 DNA sequence: TGTGCCAGCAGTTCCCTCCGGGACAGGGGTTATGAGCAGTACTTC. Translating it yields CASSSLRDRGYEQYF.

The V and J genes are TRBV3-1 (or the pseudogene TRBV3-2) and TRBJ2-2, with D possibly TRBD1 on 7 matching bases. Germline CDR1 LGHDT, CDR2 YNNKEL (reference sequence). The ends were cut back, 4 bases at V and 6 bases at J, with 27 bases in the middle. The CDR3 sequence is 19 residues long. CDR3 sequence reads: CASSLFLFAGTAISGELFF. The CDR3 DNA sequence: TGTGCCAGCAGCCTCTTTCTTTTCGCGGGGACAGCCATTTCCGGGGAGCTGTTTTTT.

This chain joins TRBV6-6 and TRBJ1-1, with a possible D match to TRBD1 (5 bases). From germline, CDR1 is MNHNY and CDR2 SVGAGI (reference sequence). The CDR3 has 14 amino acids. Trimming took 7 bases from V and 0 from J, leaving 12 bases between them. CDR3 residues: CASIVDTLNTEAFF. The CDR3 DNA reads as TGTGCCAGCATTGTGGACACCTTGAACACTGAAGCTTTCTTT.

The chain couples TRBV5-1 to TRBJ2-7, with 7 bases aligning to TRBD1. Per the germline V gene, CDR1 is SGHRS and CDR2 is YFSETQ. Unmatched junction bases numbered 21, after V lost 4 bases and J lost 5 bases. The CDR3 contains 18 residues. The DNA of the CDR3 is TGCGCCAGCAGCCGCCAGGGACAGACAAACCTGGCGGGCGACGAGCAGTACTTC. This gives the protein CASSRQGQTNLAGDEQYF.